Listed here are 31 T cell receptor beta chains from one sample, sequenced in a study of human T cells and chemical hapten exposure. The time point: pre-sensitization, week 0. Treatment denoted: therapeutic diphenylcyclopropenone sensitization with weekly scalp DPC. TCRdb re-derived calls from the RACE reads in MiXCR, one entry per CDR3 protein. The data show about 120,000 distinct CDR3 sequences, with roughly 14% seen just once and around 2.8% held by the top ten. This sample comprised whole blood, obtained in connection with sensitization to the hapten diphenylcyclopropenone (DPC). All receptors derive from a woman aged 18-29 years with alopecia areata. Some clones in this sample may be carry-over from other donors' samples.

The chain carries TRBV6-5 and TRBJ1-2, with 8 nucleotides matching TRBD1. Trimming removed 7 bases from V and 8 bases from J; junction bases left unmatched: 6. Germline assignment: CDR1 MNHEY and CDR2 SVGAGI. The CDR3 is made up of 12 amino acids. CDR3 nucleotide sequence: TGTGCCAGCACTTCGACAGGGGACGGCTACACCTTC. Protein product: CASTSTGDGYTF.

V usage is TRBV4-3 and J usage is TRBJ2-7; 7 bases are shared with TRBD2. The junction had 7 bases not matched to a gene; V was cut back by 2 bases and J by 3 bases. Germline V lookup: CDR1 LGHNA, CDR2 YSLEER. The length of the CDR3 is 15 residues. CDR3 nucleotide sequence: TGCGCCAGCAGCCAACTCGTGACTAGCTTCTACGAGCAGTACTTC. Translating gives CASSQLVTSFYEQYF.

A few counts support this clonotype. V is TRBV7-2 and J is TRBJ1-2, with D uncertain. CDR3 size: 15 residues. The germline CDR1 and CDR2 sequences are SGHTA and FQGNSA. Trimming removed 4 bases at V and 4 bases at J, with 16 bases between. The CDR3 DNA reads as TGTGCCAGCAGCTCCAGGTCGAGGGCCCTCTATGGCTACACCTTC. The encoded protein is CASSSRSRALYGYTF. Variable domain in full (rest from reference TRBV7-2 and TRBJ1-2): GAGVSQSPSNKVTEKGKDVELRCDPISGHTALYWYRQSLGQGLEFLIYFQGNSAPDKSGLPSDRFSAERTGGSVSTLTIQRTQQEDSAVYLCASSSRSRALYGYTFGSGTRLTVV.

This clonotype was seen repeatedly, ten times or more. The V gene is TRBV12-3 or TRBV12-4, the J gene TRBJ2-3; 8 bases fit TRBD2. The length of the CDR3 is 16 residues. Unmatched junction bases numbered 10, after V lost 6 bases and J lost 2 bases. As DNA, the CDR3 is TGTGCCAGCAGCCAGAGCGGGGGTTACTCCACAGATACGCAGTATTTT. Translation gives CASSQSGGYSTDTQYF.

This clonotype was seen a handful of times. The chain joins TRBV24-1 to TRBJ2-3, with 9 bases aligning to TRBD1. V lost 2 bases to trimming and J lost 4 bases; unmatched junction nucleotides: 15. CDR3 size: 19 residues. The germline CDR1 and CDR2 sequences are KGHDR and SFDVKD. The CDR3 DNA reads TGTGCCACCAGTGATTCACGGCCAAGCACAGGGGGCAGGTCAGATACGCAGTATTTT. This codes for CATSDSRPSTGGRSDTQYF.

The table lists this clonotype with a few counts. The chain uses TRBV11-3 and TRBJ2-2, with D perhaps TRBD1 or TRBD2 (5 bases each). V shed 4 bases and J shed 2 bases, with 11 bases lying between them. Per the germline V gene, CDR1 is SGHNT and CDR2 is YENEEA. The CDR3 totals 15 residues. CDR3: CASSSGTANTGELFF. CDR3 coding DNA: TGTGCCAGCAGCTCTGGGACGGCCAACACCGGGGAGCTGTTTTTT.

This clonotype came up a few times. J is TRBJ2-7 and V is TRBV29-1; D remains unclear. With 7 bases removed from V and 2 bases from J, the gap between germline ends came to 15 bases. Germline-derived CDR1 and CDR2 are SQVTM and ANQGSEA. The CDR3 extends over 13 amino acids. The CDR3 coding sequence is TGCAGCGCCCAAGGGTCCTCAGCCTACGAGCAGTACTTC. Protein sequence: CSAQGSSAYEQYF.

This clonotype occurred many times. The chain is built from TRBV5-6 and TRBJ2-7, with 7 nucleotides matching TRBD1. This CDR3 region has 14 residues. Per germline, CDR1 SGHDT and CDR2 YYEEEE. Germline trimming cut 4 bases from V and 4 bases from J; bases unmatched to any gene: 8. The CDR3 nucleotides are TGTGCCAGCAGCCCCACGGGACAGTTATACGAGCAGTACTTC. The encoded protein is CASSPTGQLYEQYF.

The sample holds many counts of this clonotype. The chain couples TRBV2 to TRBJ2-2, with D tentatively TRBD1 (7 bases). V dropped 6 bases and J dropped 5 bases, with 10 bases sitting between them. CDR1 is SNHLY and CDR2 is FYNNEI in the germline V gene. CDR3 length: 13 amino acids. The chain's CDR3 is CASRTGRTGELFF. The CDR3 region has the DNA TGTGCCAGCAGGACAGGGAGGACCGGGGAGCTGTTTTTT.

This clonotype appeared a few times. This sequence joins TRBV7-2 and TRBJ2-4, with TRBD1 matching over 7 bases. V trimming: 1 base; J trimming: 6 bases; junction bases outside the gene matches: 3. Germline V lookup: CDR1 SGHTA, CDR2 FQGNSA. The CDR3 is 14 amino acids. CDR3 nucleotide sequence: TGTGCCAGCAGCTTAGATTACAGGGGAAACATTCAGTACTTC. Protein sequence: CASSLDYRGNIQYF.

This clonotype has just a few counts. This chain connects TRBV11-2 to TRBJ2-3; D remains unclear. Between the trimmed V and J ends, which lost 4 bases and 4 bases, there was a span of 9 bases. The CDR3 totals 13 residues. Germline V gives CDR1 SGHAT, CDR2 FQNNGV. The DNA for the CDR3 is TGTGCCAGCAGCTACTCCCCATCAGATACGCAGTATTTT. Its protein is CASSYSPSDTQYF.

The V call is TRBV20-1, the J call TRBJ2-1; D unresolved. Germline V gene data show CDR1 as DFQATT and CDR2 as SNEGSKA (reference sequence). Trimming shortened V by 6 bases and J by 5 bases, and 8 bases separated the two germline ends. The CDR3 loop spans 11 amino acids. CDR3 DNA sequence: TGCAGTGCCCGCCGGGACAATGAGCAGTTCTTC. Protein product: CSARRDNEQFF.

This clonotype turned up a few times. The CDR3 region is CASSNRGSTYEQYF. The CDR3 DNA sequence: TGTGCCAGCAGCAACAGGGGGAGCACCTACGAGCAGTACTTC. The chain uses TRBV5-4 and TRBJ2-7, with 8 bases fitting TRBD1. In germline, CDR1 is SGHNT, CDR2 YYREEE (reference sequence). This CDR3 region has 14 residues. V lost 4 bases to trimming and J lost 2 bases; unmatched junction nucleotides: 5.

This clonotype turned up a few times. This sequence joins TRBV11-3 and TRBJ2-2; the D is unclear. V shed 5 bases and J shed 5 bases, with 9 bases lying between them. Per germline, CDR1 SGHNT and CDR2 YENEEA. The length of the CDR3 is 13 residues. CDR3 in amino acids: CASSPRTTGELFF. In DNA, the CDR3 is TGTGCCAGCAGCCCACGAACTACCGGGGAGCTGTTTTTT.

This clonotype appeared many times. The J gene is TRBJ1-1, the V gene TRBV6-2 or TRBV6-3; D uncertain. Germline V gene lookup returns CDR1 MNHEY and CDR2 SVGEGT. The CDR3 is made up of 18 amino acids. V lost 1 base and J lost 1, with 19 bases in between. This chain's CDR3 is CASSYYPGRGPTNTEAFF. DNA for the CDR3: TGTGCCAGCAGTTACTATCCGGGAAGAGGCCCGACGAACACTGAAGCTTTCTTT.

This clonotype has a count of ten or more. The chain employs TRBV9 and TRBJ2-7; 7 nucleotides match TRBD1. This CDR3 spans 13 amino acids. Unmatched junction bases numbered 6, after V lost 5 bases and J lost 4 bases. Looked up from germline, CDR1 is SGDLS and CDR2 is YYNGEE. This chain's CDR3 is CASSVGQSYEQYF. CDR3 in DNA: TGTGCCAGCAGTGTGGGACAGTCTTACGAGCAGTACTTC.

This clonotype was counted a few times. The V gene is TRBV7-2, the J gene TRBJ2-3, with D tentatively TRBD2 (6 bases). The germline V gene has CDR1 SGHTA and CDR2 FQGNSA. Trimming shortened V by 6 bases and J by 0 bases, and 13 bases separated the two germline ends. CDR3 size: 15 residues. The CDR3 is CASSFERASTDTQYF. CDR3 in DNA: TGTGCCAGCAGTTTCGAGCGGGCGAGCACAGATACGCAGTATTTT.

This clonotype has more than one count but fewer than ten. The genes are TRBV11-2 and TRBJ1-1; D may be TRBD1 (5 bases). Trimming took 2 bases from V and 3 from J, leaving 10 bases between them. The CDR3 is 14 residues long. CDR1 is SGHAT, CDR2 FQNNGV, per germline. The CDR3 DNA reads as TGTGCCAGCAGCTTACGGGGGGTTTACACTGAAGCTTTCTTT. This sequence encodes CASSLRGVYTEAFF. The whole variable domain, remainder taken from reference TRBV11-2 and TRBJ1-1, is EAGVAQSPRYKIIEKRQSVAFWCNPISGHATLYWYQQILGQGPKLLIQFQNNGVVDDSQLPKDRFSAERLKGVDSTLKIQPAKLEDSAVYLCASSLRGVYTEAFFGQGTRLTVV.

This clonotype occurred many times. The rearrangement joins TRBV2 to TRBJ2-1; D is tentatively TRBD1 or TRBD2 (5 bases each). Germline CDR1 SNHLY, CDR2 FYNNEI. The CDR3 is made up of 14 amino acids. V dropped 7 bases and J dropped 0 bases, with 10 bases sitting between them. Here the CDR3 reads CASKRDGSYNEQFF. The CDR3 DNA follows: TGTGCCAGCAAGAGGGACGGCTCCTACAATGAGCAGTTCTTC.

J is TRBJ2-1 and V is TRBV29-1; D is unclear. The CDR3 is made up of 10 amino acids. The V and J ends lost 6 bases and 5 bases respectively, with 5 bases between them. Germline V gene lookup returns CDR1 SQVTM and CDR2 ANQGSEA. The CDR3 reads CSVRHNEQFF. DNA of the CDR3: TGCAGCGTGAGACACAATGAGCAGTTCTTC.

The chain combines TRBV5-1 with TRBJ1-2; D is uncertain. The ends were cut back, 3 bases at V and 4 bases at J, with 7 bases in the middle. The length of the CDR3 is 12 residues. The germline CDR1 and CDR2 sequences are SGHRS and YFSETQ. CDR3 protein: CASSSSSYGYTF. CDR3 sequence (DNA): TGCGCCAGCAGCTCTTCGAGCTATGGCTACACCTTC.

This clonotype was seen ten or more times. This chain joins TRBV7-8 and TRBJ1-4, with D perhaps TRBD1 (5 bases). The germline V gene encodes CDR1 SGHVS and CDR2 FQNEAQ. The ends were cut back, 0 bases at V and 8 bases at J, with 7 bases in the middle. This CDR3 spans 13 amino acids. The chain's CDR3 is CASSLAQGEKLFF. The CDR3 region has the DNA TGTGCCAGCAGCTTAGCTCAGGGCGAAAAACTGTTTTTT.

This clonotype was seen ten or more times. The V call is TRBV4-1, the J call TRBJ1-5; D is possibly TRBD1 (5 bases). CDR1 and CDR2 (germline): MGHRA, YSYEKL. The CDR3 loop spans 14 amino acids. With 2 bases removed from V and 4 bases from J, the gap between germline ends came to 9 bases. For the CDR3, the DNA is TGCGCCAGCAGCCAACAGGGATTTAATCAGCCCCAGCATTTT. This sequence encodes CASSQQGFNQPQHF.

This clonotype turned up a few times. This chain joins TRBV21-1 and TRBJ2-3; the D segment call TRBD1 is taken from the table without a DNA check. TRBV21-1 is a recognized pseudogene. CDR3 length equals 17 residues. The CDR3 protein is CASSKNRDRAPPDTQYF. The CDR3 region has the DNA TGTGCCAGCAGCAAAAATCGGGACCGAGCCCCCCCAGATACGCAGTATTTT.

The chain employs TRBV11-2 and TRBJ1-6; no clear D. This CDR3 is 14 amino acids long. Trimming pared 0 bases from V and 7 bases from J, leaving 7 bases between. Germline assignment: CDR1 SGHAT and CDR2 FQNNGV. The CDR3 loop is CASSLDTPNSPLHF. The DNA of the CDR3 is TGTGCCAGCAGCTTAGATACTCCGAATTCACCCCTCCACTTT.

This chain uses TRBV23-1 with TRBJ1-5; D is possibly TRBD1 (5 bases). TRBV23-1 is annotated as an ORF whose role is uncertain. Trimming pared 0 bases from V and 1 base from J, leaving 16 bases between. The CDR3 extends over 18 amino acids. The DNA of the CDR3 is TGCGCCAGCAGTCAATCAGGGGCTGAGGGCGGGAGCAATCAGCCCCAGCATTTT. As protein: CASSQSGAEGGSNQPQHF.

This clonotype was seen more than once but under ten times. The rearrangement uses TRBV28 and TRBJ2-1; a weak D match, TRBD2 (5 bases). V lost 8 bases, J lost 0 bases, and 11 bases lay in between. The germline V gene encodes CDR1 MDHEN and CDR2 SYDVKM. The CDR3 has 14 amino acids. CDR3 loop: CASRRRISYNEQFF. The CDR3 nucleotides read TGTGCCAGCCGGAGGAGGATCTCCTACAATGAGCAGTTCTTC.

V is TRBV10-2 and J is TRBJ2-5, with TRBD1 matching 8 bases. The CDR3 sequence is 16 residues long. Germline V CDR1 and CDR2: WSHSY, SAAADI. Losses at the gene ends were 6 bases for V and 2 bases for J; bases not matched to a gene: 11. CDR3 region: CASRDRDLEGQETQYF. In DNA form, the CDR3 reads TGCGCCAGCAGGGACAGGGATTTAGAGGGACAAGAGACCCAGTACTTC.

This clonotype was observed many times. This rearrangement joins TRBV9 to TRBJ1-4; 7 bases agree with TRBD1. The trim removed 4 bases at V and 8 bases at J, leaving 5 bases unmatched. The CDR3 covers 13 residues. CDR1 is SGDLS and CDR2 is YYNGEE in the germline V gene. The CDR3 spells CASSRDRGEKLFF. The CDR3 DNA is TGTGCCAGCAGCCGGGACAGAGGCGAAAAACTGTTTTTT.

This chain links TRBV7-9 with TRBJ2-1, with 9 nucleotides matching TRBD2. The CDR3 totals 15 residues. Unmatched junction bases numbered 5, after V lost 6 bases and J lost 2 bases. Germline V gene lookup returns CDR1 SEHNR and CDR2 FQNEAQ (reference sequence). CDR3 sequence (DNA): TGTGCCAGCAGACGAGCGGGGGGTGCCTACAATGAGCAGTTCTTC. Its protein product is CASRRAGGAYNEQFF.

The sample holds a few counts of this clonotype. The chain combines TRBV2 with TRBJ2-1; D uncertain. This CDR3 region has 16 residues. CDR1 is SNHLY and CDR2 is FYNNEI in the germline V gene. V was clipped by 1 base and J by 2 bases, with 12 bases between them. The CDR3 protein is CASSEDWVAPYNEQFF. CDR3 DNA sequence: TGTGCCAGCAGTGAAGACTGGGTGGCTCCCTACAATGAGCAGTTCTTC.